This T cell receptor (beta chain) was profiled in a study of cytomegalovirus exposure and HLA in healthy donors. Points from the study as a whole: Among donors in an Asian-associated ancestry cluster, a later analysis reportedly found fewer N-insertions than the approximately 670-donor mean.

A multiplex PCR was run with 60 Vbeta primers and 13 Jbeta primers. Sequencing was performed with immunoSEQ multiplex PCR; in TCRdb, only in-frame clones are kept and a portion is missing. The table records about 150,000 clones, around 80% of them present only once. Unmatched junction bases numbered 7, after V lost 3 bases and J lost 0 bases. The CDR3 runs 17 residues. Germline V gene sequence: CDR1 SEHNR, CDR2 FQNEAQ (reference sequence). This clone was counted between two and nine times. Its antigen is still unknown. The sample was PBMCs. V gene TRBV7-9 combines with J gene TRBJ2-2; 7 nucleotides agree with TRBD1. The sequence derives from a man between 18 and 29 years old in good health and CMV-seronegative. The CDR3 sequence: CASSLTTGDTNTGELFF. Here the CDR3 DNA reads TGTGCCAGCAGCTTGACTACAGGGGATACGAACACCGGGGAGCTGTTTTTT.